The TCR beta chain described here comes from a study of response to subunit inactivated influenza vaccine listed by TCRdb under 2018. For the wider study: To follow how T cells responded to a trivalent subunit inactivated influenza vaccine, the researchers relied on deep quantitative profiling of the T cell receptor repertoire.

Sample time point, as interpreted from the label and publication: 45 days after influenza vaccine administration. This clonotype was observed a handful of times. The target of this receptor is not known. No quality values exist for individual bases; no much larger clone is one base distant. The germline V gene encodes CDR1 SGHRS and CDR2 YFSETQ. Trimming takes 2 bases from V and 7 bases from J, and the germline ends sit 15 bases apart. The cysteine opens and the phenylalanine closes a CDR3 of 14 amino acids. Only the CDR3 part of the read is kept: 42 bases, read in frame from the first base. Receptor libraries were prepared by RT-PCR. The instrument was an Illumina HiSeq 2500. The public reads were reprocessed in TCRdb via fastp at Q25 and MiXCR, keeping in-frame beta chains. Each CDR3 protein appears once, grouped with its most common genes and DNA. For this sample there are about 530,000 distinct CDR3 sequences; 10% to 15% appear just once. Around 13% of the sample is held by the ten biggest clonotypes.

Paper-wide results and their limitations: The authors suggested that each seasonal influenza vaccination may recruit only a limited number of new T cells.

The sequences come from PBMCs from blood, collected roughly 48 days after vaccination. This chain joins TRBV5-1 to TRBJ1-1; no D gene can be assigned with confidence. The receptor was isolated from a man in his fifties who received an inactivated influenza vaccine. Donor details come from another sample of the same person, matched by shared clones. The sequence in DNA is TGCGCCAGCAGCTTTCTCTTACGGGATGATGAAGCTTTCTTT. The translation is CASSFLLRDDEAFF.